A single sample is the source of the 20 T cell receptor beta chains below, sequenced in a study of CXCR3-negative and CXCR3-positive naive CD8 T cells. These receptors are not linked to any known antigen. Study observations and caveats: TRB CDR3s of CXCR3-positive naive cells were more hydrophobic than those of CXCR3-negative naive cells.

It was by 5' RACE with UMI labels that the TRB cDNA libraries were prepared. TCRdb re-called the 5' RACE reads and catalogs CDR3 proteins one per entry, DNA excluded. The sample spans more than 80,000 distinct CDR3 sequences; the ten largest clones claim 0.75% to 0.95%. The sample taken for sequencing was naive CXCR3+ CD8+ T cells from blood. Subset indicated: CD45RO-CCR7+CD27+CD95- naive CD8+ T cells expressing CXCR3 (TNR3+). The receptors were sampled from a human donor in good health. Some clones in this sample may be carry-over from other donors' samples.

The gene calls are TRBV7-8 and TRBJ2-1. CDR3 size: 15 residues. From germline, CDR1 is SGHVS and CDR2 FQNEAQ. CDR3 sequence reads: CASSPVLSSYNEQFF. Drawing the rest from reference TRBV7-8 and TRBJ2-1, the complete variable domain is GAGVSQSPRYKVAKRGQDVALRCDPISGHVSLFWYQQALGQGPEFLTYFQNEAQLDKSGLPSDRFFAERPEGSVSTLKIQRTQQEDSAVYLCASSPVLSSYNEQFFGPGTRLTVL.

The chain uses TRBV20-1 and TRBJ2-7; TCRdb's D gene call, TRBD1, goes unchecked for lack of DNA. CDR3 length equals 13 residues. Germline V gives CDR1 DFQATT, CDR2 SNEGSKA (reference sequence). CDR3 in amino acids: CMVRDRVSYEQYF.

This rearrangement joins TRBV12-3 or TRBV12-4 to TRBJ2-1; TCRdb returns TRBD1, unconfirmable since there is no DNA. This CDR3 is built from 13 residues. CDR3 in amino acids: CASSRPPWDEQFF.

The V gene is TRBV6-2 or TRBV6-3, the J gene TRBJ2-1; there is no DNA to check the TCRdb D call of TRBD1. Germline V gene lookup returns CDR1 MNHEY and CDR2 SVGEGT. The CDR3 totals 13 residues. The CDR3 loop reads CASSEGDYNEQFF.

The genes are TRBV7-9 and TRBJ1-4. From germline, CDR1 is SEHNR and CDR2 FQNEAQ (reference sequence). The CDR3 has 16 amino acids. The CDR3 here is CASSLSAYATNEKLFF.

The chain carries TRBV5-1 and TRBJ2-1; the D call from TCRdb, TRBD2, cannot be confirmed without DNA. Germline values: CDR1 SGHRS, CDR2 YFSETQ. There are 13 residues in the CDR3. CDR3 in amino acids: CASSVAGANEQFF. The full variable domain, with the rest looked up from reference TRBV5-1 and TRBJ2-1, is KAGVTQTPRYLIKTRGQQVTLSCSPISGHRSVSWYQQTPGQGLQFLFEYFSETQRNKGNFPGRFSGRQFSNSRSEMNVSTLELGDSALYLCASSVAGANEQFFGPGTRLTVL.

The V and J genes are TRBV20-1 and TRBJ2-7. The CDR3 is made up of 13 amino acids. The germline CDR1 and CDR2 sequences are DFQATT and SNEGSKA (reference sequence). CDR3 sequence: CSARDSPSYEQYF.

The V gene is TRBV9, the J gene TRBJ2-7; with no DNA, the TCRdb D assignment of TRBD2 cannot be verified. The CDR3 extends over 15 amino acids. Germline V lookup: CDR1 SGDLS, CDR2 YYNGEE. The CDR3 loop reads CASSLAQAGDYEQYF.

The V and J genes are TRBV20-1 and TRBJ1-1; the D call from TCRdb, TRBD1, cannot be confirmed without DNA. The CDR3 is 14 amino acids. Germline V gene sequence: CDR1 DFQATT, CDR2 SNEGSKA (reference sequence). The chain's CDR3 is CSARAGTGDTEAFF.

This CDR3 reads CASSSHPTGNGYTF. The V call is TRBV7-2, the J call TRBJ1-2; TCRdb lists TRBD1, though no DNA is available to test this call. From germline, CDR1 is SGHTA and CDR2 FQGNSA. This CDR3 has 14 amino acids. Full variable domain (rest looked up from reference TRBV7-2 and TRBJ1-2): GAGVSQSPSNKVTEKGKDVELRCDPISGHTALYWYRQSLGQGLEFLIYFQGNSAPDKSGLPSDRFSAERTGGSVSTLTIQRTQQEDSAVYLCASSSHPTGNGYTFGSGTRLTVV.

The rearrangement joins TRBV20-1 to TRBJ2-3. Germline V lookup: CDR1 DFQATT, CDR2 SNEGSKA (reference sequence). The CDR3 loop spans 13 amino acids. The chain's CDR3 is CSARARNTDTQYF.

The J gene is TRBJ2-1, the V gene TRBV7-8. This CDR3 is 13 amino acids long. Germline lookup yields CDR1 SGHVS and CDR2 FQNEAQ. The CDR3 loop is CASSLGSGNEQFF.

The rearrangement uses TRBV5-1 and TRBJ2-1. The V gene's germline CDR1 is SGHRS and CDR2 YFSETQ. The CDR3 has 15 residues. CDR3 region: CASSSEDISYNEQFF. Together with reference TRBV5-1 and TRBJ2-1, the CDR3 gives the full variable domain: KAGVTQTPRYLIKTRGQQVTLSCSPISGHRSVSWYQQTPGQGLQFLFEYFSETQRNKGNFPGRFSGRQFSNSRSEMNVSTLELGDSALYLCASSSEDISYNEQFFGPGTRLTVL.

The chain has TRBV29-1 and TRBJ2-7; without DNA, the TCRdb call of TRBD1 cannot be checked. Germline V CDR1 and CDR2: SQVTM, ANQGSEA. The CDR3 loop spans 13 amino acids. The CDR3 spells CSVPGQATYEQYF.

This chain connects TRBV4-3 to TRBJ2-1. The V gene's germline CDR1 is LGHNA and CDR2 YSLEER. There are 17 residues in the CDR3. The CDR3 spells CASSQVSGTRSYNEQFF.

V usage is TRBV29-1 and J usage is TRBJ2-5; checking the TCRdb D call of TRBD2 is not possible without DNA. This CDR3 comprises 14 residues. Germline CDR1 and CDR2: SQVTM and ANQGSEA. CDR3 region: CSVGYGTNQETQYF.

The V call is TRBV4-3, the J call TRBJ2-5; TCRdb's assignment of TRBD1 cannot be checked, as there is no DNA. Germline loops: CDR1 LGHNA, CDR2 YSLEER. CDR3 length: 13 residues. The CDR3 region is CASSQQGAETQYF.

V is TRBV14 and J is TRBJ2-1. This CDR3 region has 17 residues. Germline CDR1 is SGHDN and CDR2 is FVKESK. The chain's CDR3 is CASSQDLLVSSYNEQFF. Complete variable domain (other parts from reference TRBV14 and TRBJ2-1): EAGVTQFPSHSVIEKGQTVTLRCDPISGHDNLYWYRRVMGKEIKFLLHFVKESKQDESGMPNNRFLAERTGGTYSTLKVQPAELEDSGVYFCASSQDLLVSSYNEQFFGPGTRLTVL.

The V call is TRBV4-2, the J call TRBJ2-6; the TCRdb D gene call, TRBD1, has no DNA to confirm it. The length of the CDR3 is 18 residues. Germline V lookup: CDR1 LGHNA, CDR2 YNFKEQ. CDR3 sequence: CASSQETGYGSGANVLTF.

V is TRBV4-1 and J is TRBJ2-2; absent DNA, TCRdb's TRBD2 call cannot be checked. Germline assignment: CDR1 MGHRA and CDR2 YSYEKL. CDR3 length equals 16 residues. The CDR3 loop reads CASSQDAGGHTGELFF.